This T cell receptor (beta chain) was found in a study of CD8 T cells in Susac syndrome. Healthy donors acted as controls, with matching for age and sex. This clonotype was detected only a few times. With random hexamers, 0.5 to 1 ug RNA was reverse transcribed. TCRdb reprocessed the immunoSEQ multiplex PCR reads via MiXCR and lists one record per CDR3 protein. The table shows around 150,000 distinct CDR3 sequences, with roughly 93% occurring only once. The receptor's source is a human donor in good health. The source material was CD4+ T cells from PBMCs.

The CDR3 coding sequence is TGTGCCAGCAGCCGCCTCGAAATGAACACTGAAGCTTTCTTT. Translating it yields CASSRLEMNTEAFF. This chain uses TRBV3-1 with TRBJ1-1, with D hard to call. The germline V and J ends were trimmed by 4 bases and 0 bases, with 9 bases remaining between them. The CDR3 covers 14 residues. The germline gives CDR1 LGHDT, CDR2 YNNKEL (reference sequence). Full variable domain (missing parts from reference TRBV3-1 and TRBJ1-1): DTAVSQTPKYLVTQMGNDKSIKCEQNLGHDTMYWYKQDSKKFLKIMFSYNNKELIINETVPNRFSPKSPDKAHLNLHINSLELGDSAVYFCASSRLEMNTEAFFGQGTRLTVV.